This TCR beta chain originates from a study of regulatory T cells in long-lasting Graves disease. Overall study results and limits: Since the sample size was small, accuracy may have been reduced. Among the persistent patients, fewer than 3,000 public clonotypes were shared, more than the roughly 970 shared among new patients. Persistent cases favored TRBV28, TRBJ1-2 and TRBJ2-5.

Time point denoted: persistent/refractory GD, antithyroid drugs over 5 years with positive TRAb. After RNA was extracted from PBMCs, the TCR library was made from it. According to the study, TCR beta libraries were built with iRepertoire HTBI primers and CDR3-region Arm-PCR. TCRdb reprocessed the multiplex PCR reads via MiXCR and lists one record per CDR3 protein. The table lists more than 300,000 distinct CDR3 sequences, 20% to 25% of them singletons. This clonotype was recorded many times. Its specificity is unknown. Trimming took 4 bases from V and 0 from J, leaving 7 bases between them. Germline V lookup: CDR1 MNHNS, CDR2 SASEGT. There are 14 residues in the CDR3.

The input for sequencing was peripheral blood mononuclear cells (PBMCs), taken when the disease was refractory, from a patient treated with antithyroid drugs. This sequence originates from a woman in her forties with Graves disease. V and J are TRBV6-1 and TRBJ1-5; maybe TRBD1 (5 bases). The DNA for the CDR3 is TGTGCCAGCAGTGCCCAGGGTAGCAATCAGCCCCAGCATTTT. Translated: CASSAQGSNQPQHF.